These 3 T cell receptor beta chains originate from one sample sequenced in a study of shared clonotypes between healthy human individuals. CD45RO-negative CD8 cells positively selected for CCR7 made up the naive population, which excluded terminally differentiated effector memory CD45RA+ cells. TCRdb keeps only in-frame clones here, not all; method: immunoSEQ multiplex PCR. Here the sample spans millions of clones, 85% to 95% being singletons. The specimen was naive CD8+ T cells sorted from blood. The receptor set was obtained from a young man in good health.

This clone was seen only a few times. The chain combines TRBV14 with TRBJ2-1; possible D gene TRBD2, 5 bases. Germline V gene lookup returns CDR1 SGHDN and CDR2 FVKESK. The ends were cut back, 5 bases at V and 5 bases at J, with 13 bases in the middle. The length of the CDR3 is 14 residues. In DNA form, the CDR3 reads TGTGCCAGCAGCTCCCCGGGGAGAAACAATGAGCAGTTCTTC. It codes for CASSSPGRNNEQFF.

The gene calls are TRBV30 and TRBJ2-2; D uncertain. The CDR3 is 11 residues long. Germline V CDR1 and CDR2: GTSNPN, SVGIG (reference sequence). Trimming cost V 5 bases and J 7 bases, with 8 bases left between them. This chain's CDR3 is CAWAVGGELFF. CDR3 DNA sequence: TGTGCCTGGGCAGTCGGCGGGGAGCTGTTTTTT.

Concerning this clone itself: Other DNA sequences in this sample translate to the same CDR3. The V gene is TRBV27, the J gene TRBJ1-1; D is uncertain. V lost 3 bases and J lost 1, with 6 bases in between. The length of the CDR3 is 13 residues. From germline, CDR1 is MNHEY and CDR2 SMNVEV (reference sequence). The CDR3 spells CASSFQGNTEAFF. The CDR3 DNA follows: TGTGCCAGCAGTTTCCAAGGGAACACTGAAGCTTTCTTT.